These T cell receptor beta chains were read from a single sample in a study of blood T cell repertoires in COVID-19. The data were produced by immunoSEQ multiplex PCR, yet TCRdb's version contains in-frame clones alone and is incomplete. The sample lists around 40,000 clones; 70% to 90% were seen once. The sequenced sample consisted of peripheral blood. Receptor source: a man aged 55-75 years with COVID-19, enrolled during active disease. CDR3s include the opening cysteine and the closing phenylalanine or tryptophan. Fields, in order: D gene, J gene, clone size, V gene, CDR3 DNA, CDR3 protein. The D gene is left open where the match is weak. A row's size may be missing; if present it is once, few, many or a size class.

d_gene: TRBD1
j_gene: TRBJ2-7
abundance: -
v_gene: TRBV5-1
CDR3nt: TGCGCCAGCAGCTTGGAGGCTAAACGACAGGGCTACGAGCAGTACTTC
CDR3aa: CASSLEAKRQGYEQYF

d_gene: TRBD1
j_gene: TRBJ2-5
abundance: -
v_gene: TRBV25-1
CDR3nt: TGTGCCAGCAGTGCCGGGACAGGGCATTTGGGGGAGACCCAGTACTTC
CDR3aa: CASSAGTGHLGETQYF

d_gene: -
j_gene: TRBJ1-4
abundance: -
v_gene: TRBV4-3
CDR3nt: TGCGCCAGCCGGGGACACGTCTCAAGTGGGCACCGATATGAAAAACTGTTTTTT
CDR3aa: CASRGHVSSGHRYEKLFF

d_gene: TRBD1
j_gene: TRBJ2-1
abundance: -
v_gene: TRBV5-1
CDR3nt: TGCGCCAGCAGCTCCAAGTACCGGACAGGGAGCTCCTACAATGAGCAGTTCTTC
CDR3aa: CASSSKYRTGSSYNEQFF

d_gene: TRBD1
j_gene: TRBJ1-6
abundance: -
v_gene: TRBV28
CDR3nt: TGTGCCAGCAGTCCCGGACAGGGGGATTCACCCCTCCACTTT
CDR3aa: CASSPGQGDSPLHF

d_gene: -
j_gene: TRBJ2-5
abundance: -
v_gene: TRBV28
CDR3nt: TGTGCCAGCAGCCTAAGGGGCAGGGTAGGGGAGACCCAGTACTTC
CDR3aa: CASSLRGRVGETQYF

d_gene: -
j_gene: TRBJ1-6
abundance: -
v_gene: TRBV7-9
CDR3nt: TGTGCCAGCAGCACCCGGACAGTCCGTCACCTCCACTTT
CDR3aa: CASSTRTVRHLHF

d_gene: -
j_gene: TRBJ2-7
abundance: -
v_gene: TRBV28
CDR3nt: TGTGCCAGCAGTTTAGCTTTGTTAGTTTACGAGCAGTACTTC
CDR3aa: CASSLALLVYEQYF

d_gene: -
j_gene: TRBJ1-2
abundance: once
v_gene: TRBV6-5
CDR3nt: TGTGCCAGCAGTTACGGATCAAGTAGGGGAGGTGGCTACACCTTC
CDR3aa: CASSYGSSRGGGYTF

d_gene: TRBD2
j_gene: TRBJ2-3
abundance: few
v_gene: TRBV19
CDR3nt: TGTGCCAGTAGTTCTAGGACTAGCGGGAGGGAGTCCTCAGATACGCAGTATTTT
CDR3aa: CASSSRTSGRESSDTQYF

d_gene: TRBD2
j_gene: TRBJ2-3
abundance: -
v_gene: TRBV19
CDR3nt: TGTGCCAGTAGTATTATGGGGACTAGCGGGACAGATACGCAGTATTTT
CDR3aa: CASSIMGTSGTDTQYF

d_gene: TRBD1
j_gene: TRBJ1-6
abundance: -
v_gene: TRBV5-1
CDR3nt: TGCGCCAGCCGAGAAGAGACAGGGGCTTCACCCCTCCACTTT
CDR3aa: CASREETGASPLHF

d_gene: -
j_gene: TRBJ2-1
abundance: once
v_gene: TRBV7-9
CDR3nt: TGTGCCAGCAGCCTTTACACAGGGCCGGCCGGCAATGAGCAGTTCTTC
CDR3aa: CASSLYTGPAGNEQFF

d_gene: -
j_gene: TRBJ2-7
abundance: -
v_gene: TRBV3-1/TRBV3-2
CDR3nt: TGTGCCAGCAGCCTGGACACCTACGAGCAGTACTTC
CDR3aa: CASSLDTYEQYF

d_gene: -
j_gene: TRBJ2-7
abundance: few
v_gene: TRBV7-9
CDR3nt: TGTGCCAGCAGCTTAACTTCCGAGCAGTACTTC
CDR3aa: CASSLTSEQYF

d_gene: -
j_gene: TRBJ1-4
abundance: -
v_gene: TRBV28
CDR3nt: TGTGCCAGCATGGAGGGCCTCGGTGAAAAACTGTTTTTT
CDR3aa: CASMEGLGEKLFF

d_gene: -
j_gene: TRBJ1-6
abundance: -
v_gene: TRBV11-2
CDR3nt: TGTGCCAGCAGCTTAGTCCTGGGGAGCTCCTATAATTCACCCCTCCACTTT
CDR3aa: CASSLVLGSSYNSPLHF

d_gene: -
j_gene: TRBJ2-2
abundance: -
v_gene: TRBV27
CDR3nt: TGTGCCAGCAGTGTAATAAACACCGGGGAGCTGTTTTTT
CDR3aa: CASSVINTGELFF

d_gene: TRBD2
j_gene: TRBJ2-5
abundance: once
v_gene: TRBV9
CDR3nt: TGTGCCAGCAGCGCTCCGGGACTAGCGGGGGGGGAGACCCAGTACTTC
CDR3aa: CASSAPGLAGGETQYF

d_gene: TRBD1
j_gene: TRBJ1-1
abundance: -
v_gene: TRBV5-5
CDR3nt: TGTGCCAGCAGCCGTACCGGGACAGGGGACACTGAAGCTTTCTTT
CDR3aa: CASSRTGTGDTEAFF

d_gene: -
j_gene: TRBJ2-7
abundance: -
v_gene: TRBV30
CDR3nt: TGTGCCTGGAGTCCCGTCGGGGGTGTGAGCTCCTACGAGCAGTACTTC
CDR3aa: CAWSPVGGVSSYEQYF

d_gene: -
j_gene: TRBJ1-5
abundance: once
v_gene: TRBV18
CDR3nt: TGTGCCAGCTCAAGTCTGAGCAGGGATCAGCCCCAGCATTTT
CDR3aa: CASSSLSRDQPQHF

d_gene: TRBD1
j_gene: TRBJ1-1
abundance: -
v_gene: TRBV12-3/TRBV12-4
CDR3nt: TGTGCCAGCAGTGGGACAGGGGGCACTGAAGCTTTCTTT
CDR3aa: CASSGTGGTEAFF

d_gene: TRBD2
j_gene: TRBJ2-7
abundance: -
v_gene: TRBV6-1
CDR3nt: TGTGCCAGCAGTGAAGTAAGACTAGCGCCGAGCTCCTACGAGCAGTACTTC
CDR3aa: CASSEVRLAPSSYEQYF

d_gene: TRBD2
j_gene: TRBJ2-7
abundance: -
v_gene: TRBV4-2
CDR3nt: TGTGCCAGCAGCCAAGGACCTCTAGCGGGAGCAGCCTACGAGCAGTACTTC
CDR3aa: CASSQGPLAGAAYEQYF

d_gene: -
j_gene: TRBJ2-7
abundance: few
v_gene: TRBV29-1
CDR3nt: TGCAGCGTTGATACAGGGAATTCCTACGAGCAGTACTTC
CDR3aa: CSVDTGNSYEQYF

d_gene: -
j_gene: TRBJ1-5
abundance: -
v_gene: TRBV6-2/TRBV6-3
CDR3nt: TGTGCCAGCAGTTACTGGCAGACTAATCAGCCCCAGCATTTT
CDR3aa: CASSYWQTNQPQHF

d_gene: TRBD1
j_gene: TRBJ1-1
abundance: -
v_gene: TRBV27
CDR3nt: TGTGCCAGCAGTTTTGGTCAGGGGGCCGGGGAAGCTTTCTTT
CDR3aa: CASSFGQGAGEAFF

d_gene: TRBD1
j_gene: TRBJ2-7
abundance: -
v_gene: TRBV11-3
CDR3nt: TGTGCCAGCAGTACCCCAGGGACAGGGGTCGAAAGTGCCTACGAGCAGTACTTC
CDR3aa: CASSTPGTGVESAYEQYF

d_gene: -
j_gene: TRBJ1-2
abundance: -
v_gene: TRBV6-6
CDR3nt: TGTGCCAGCAGCCCTAAGACAGCTAACTATGGCTACACCTTC
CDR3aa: CASSPKTANYGYTF

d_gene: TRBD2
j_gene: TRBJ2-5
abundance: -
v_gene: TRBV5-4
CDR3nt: TGTGCCAGCAGCGCCGTGGTTGGGGGGGGGACCCAGTACTTC
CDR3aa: CASSAVVGGGTQYF

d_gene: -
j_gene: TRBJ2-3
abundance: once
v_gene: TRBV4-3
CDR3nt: TGCGCCAGCAGCCAAGAAAGAGTATATACGCAGTATTTT
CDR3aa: CASSQERVYTQYF

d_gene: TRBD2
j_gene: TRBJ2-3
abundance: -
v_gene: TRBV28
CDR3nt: TGTGCCAGCAGGAGTCCGGGACTAGCGGGAGTTGGCACAGATACGCAGTATTTT
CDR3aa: CASRSPGLAGVGTDTQYF

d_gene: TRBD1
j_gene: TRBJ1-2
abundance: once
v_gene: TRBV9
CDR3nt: TGTGCCAGCAACCCCGGACAGGGAGTAGGTGGCTACACCTTC
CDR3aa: CASNPGQGVGGYTF

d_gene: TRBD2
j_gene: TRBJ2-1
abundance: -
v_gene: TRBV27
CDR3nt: TGTGCCAGCTCCGGGGGTAGCGGGCCTAACAATGAGCAGTTCTTC
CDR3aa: CASSGGSGPNNEQFF

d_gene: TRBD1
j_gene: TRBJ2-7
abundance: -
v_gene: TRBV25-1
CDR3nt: TGTGCCAGCAGTGAACCGGGACAGGGGGTCCACGAGCAGTACTTC
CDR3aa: CASSEPGQGVHEQYF

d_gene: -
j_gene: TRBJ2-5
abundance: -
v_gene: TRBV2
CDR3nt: TGTGCCAGCACCGGGGGGCCGCAAGAGACCCAGTACTTC
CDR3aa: CASTGGPQETQYF

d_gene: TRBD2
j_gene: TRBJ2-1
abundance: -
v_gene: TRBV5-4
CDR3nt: TGTGCCAGCAGCCTGTGGACTAGCGGGGGGATGTTCTTC
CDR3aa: CASSLWTSGGMFF

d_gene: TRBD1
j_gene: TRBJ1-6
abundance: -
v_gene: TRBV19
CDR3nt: TGTGCCAGTAGTCCCCGGACAGGATTCTCCTATAATTCACCCCTCCACTTT
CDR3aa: CASSPRTGFSYNSPLHF

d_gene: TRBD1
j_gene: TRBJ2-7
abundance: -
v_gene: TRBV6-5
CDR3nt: TGTGCCTCGCGGGACAGGGCTATATACGAGCAGTACTTC
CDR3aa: CASRDRAIYEQYF

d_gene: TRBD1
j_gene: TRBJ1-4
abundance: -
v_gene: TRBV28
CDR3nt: TGTGCCAGCAGTACCCCCGGGACAGGGATGGATGAAAAACTGTTTTTT
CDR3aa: CASSTPGTGMDEKLFF

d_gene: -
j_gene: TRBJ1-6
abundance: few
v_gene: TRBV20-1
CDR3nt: TGCAGTGCTAGTGGGCCCGCCCGCGGGTACGGAGGAAATTCACCCCTCCACTTT
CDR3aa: CSASGPARGYGGNSPLHF

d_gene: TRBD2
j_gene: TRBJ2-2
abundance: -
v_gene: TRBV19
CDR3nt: TGTGCCAGTAGTATGGGACTAGCGGTGGCCGGGGAGCTGTTTTTT
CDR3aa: CASSMGLAVAGELFF

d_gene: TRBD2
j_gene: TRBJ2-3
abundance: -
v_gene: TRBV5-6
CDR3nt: TGTGCCAGCAGCCCCCCCGGGACTAGTCCGGTAGATACGCAGTATTTT
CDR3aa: CASSPPGTSPVDTQYF

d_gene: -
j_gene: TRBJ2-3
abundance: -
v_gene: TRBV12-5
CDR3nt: TGTGCTAGTGGTTTGGGAGGGGGAGGGCGCTCAGATACGCAGTATTTT
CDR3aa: CASGLGGGGRSDTQYF

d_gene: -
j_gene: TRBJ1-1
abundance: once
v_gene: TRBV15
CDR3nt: TGTGCCACCAGCAGAGGAGGCAGTATGAACACTGAAGCTTTCTTT
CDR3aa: CATSRGGSMNTEAFF

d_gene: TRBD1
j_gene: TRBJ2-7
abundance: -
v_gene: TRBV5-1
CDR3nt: TGCGCCAGCAGCTTGGGGGGGACAGGGAACTACGAGCAGTACTTC
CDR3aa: CASSLGGTGNYEQYF

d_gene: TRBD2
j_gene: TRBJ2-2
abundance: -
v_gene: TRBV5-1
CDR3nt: TGCGCCAGCAGCTTGGCCGGGACTAGAAGCACCGGGGAGCTGTTTTTT
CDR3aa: CASSLAGTRSTGELFF

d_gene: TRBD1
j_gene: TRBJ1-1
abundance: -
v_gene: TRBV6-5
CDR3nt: TGTGCCAGCAGGGACAGGGGCTTGAACACTGAAGCTTTCTTT
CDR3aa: CASRDRGLNTEAFF